This T cell receptor (beta chain) was obtained from a study of shared clonotypes between healthy human individuals. About this clone itself: Its antigen is not known.

The naive CD8 population came from CD45RO-negative cells selected for CCR7, without terminally differentiated effector memory CD45RA+ cells. This CDR3 comprises 20 residues. Study results and caveats: The study found approximately 5% of naive CD4 clonotypes shared across a few donors. There were few donors, and this limited the genetic and exposure-history diversity represented. Among donors, clonotype sharing was expected to be affected by sequencing depth.

Genomic DNA of each subset was evenly split across several immunoSEQ plates. Method: immunoSEQ multiplex PCR; TCRdb's copy keeps in-frame clones and lacks some. The sample lists about 680,000 clones; 90% to 95% were seen once. The sample comprised naive CD8+ T cells sorted from blood. The V call is TRBV21-1, the J call TRBJ1-4. TRBV21-1 is listed as a pseudogene. This receptor was obtained from a man aged 30 to 45 in good health. This CDR3 is CASSKGFRPDSSSTNEKLFF. The CDR3, as DNA: TGTGCCAGCAGCAAAGGATTCCGACCCGATTCTTCTTCAACTAATGAAAAACTGTTTTTT.